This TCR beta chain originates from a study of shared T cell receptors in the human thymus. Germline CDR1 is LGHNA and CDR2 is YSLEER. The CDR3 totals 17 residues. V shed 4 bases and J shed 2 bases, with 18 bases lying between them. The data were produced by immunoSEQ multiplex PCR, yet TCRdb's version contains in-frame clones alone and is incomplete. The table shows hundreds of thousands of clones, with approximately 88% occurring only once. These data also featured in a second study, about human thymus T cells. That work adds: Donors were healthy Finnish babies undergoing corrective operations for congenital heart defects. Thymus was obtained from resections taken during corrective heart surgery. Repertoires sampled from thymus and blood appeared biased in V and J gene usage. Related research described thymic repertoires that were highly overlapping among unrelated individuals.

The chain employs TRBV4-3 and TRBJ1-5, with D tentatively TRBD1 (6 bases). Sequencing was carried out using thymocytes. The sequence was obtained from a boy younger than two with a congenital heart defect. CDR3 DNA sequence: TGCGCCAGCAGCCCTCCGGGCAGGGGAAGATGCAATCAGCCCCAGCATTTT. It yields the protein CASSPPGRGRCNQPQHF.